These 12 T cell receptor beta chains originate from one sample sequenced in a study of blood T cell repertoires in COVID-19. Measured with immunoSEQ multiplex PCR; TCRdb has only the in-frame clones, and not every one. The sample records 210,000 or so clones, about 90% being singletons. Material: peripheral blood. These receptors were taken from a man aged 30-40 years with acute or convalescent COVID-19.

The chain has TRBV11-1 and TRBJ2-5; D is ambiguous. This CDR3 spans 12 amino acids. Germline loops: CDR1 SGHAT, CDR2 FQDESV (reference sequence). Deletions cut 5 bases from V and 4 bases from J, with 8 bases between. This CDR3 is CASSPRRETQYF. The CDR3 nucleotides read TGTGCCAGCAGCCCCCGTCGAGAGACCCAGTACTTC.

The chain carries TRBV9 and TRBJ2-2, with D maybe TRBD2 (6 bases). The V gene's germline CDR1 is SGDLS and CDR2 YYNGEE. V was clipped by 0 bases and J by 6 bases, with 12 bases between them. This CDR3 contains 15 residues. The CDR3 DNA follows: TGTGCCAGCAGCGTAGACGGGACTCTTGCCGGGGAGCTGTTTTTT. Translating gives CASSVDGTLAGELFF.

The chain recombines TRBV27 with TRBJ2-1, with 11 positions matching TRBD1. The V and J ends lost 7 bases and 0 bases, in that order; junction bases with no gene match: 11. The CDR3 extends over 18 amino acids. Germline V CDR1 and CDR2: MNHEY, SMNVEV (reference sequence). DNA of the CDR3: TGTGCCAGCACTTGGACAGGGGGCGAATATAGCTCCTACAATGAGCAGTTCTTC. This translates into CASTWTGGEYSSYNEQFF.

The chain recombines TRBV29-1 with TRBJ2-1; 10 bases are shared with TRBD2. Germline V lookup: CDR1 SQVTM, CDR2 ANQGSEA. The junction had 3 bases not matched to a gene; V was cut back by 7 bases and J by 3 bases. The CDR3 is 13 residues long. The CDR3 DNA reads TGCAGCGCAGCTAGCGGGAGCTACAATGAGCAGTTCTTC. Amino acids: CSAASGSYNEQFF.

This sequence joins TRBV6-6 and TRBJ1-6; a weak D match, TRBD1 (5 bases). V shed 0 bases and J shed 8 bases, with 11 bases lying between them. Germline assignment: CDR1 MNHNY and CDR2 SVGAGI (reference sequence). CDR3 length: 15 amino acids. CDR3 residues: CASSYSQGGDSPLHF. The CDR3 region has the DNA TGTGCCAGCAGTTACTCGCAGGGTGGGGATTCACCCCTCCACTTT.

The chain uses TRBV18 and TRBJ1-2; 9 bases fit TRBD1. The CDR3 is 15 residues long. The ends lost 4 bases at V and 5 bases at J; junction bases unmatched: 8. Germline loops: CDR1 KGHSH, CDR2 LQKENI. CDR3 protein: CASSRQDRGGYGYTF. As DNA, the CDR3 is TGTGCCAGCTCACGCCAGGACAGGGGTGGATATGGCTACACCTTC.

DNA for the CDR3: TGTGCCAGCTCACCTTCGACAGGGGGGACTAACACCATATATTTT. This gives the protein CASSPSTGGTNTIYF. The J gene is TRBJ1-3, the V gene TRBV18, with 9 bases aligning to TRBD1. After removal of 3 bases from V and 7 bases from J, the junction contained 7 bases not matched to a gene. The CDR3 sequence is 15 residues long. The V gene's germline CDR1 is KGHSH and CDR2 LQKENI.

The chain combines TRBV9 with TRBJ1-6, with TRBD1 matching 10 bases. Losses at the gene ends were 3 bases for V and 7 bases for J; bases not matched to a gene: 4. The CDR3 is 15 residues long. CDR1 and CDR2 from the germline V gene are SGDLS and YYNGEE. CDR3 residues: CASSDWDRGNSPLHF. The DNA of the CDR3 is TGTGCCAGCAGCGACTGGGACAGGGGAAATTCACCCCTCCACTTT.

V and J are TRBV13 and TRBJ2-2, with no clear D. From germline, CDR1 is PRHDT and CDR2 FYEKMQ (reference sequence). Trimming pared 5 bases from V and 6 bases from J, leaving 10 bases between. CDR3 length equals 13 residues. In DNA form, the CDR3 reads TGTGCCAGCAGCATCCGGTCGGCCGGGGAGCTGTTTTTT. Its protein product is CASSIRSAGELFF.

The gene calls are TRBV29-1 and TRBJ2-1; 7 nucleotides line up with TRBD2. CDR3 size: 12 residues. V lost 2 bases and J lost 8; bases outside the gene matches: 3. CDR1 SQVTM and CDR2 ANQGSEA come from the germline V gene. The CDR3 reads CSVELAVDEQFF. As DNA, the CDR3 is TGCAGCGTTGAACTAGCGGTGGATGAGCAGTTCTTC.

Remarks on this clone: Additional DNA sequences in this sample encode the identical CDR3. The V gene is TRBV29-1, the J gene TRBJ1-2, with TRBD1 as a possible D gene (5 bases). Per germline, CDR1 SQVTM and CDR2 ANQGSEA. CDR3 length: 10 amino acids. The germline V and J ends were trimmed by 6 bases and 5 bases, with 7 bases remaining between them. The CDR3 nucleotides are TGCAGCGTCCCAGGGTATGGCTACACCTTC. Protein product: CSVPGYGYTF.

This clone was observed once. The rearrangement uses TRBV5-1 and TRBJ2-7, with TRBD1 matching 7 bases. The CDR3 is made up of 13 amino acids. V shed 3 bases and J 6 bases; nucleotides not matched to a gene: 6. Germline CDR1 SGHRS, CDR2 YFSETQ. The CDR3 bases are TGCGCCAGCAGCTCCTATACAGGGGTCGAGCAGTACTTC. Translation gives CASSSYTGVEQYF. The entire variable domain, with the rest obtained from reference TRBV5-1 and TRBJ2-7, is as follows: KAGVTQTPRYLIKTRGQQVTLSCSPISGHRSVSWYQQTPGQGLQFLFEYFSETQRNKGNFPGRFSGRQFSNSRSEMNVSTLELGDSALYLCASSSYTGVEQYFGPGTRLTVT.